This TCR beta chain was captured by sequencing in a study of T-cell memory formation after mild COVID-19 (dated by TCRdb to the early 2020s). Regarding the complete study: Most TCR sequence clusters were specific to one of the two donors. The cohort was made up of two young adult volunteers, one female and one male, who were previously healthy. Longitudinal TCRalpha and TCRbeta repertoire sequencing tracked T-cell clones expanding and contracting after mild COVID-19 in two donors. The research as a whole found: Contracting CD4+ clones turned up mainly in the CM and EM memory subsets, whereas EMRA was where CD8+ clones were enriched. Some responding clones were found in pre-infection memory, which suggests that pre-existing cross-reactive memory T cells took part in the SARS-CoV-2 response. Clones contracting from day 15 to 85 had balanced CD4/CD8 phenotypes, while a second wave expanding from day 15 to 37 was biased towards CD4+. Only a couple of mild cases were covered in the study, and larger cohorts including severe cases with pre-infection samples were considered necessary. SARS-CoV-2 specificity was not confirmed for the second-wave clones peaking on day 37.

This clonotype was counted between two and nine times. Its cognate antigen has yet to be identified. Nothing much larger sits one base from this clone, and base qualities are not available. Sequencing relied on an Illumina NovaSeq 6000. cDNA libraries for TCRalpha and TCRbeta were prepared by 5'RACE using constant-segment primers, with sample barcodes and unique molecular identifiers added. Trizol reagent was used to extract RNA from every sample. Library amplification was performed in two PCR steps, and a second sample barcode and Illumina TruSeq adapters were introduced in the second step. Libraries were sequenced on an Illumina NovaSeq with 2 x 150 bp paired-end reads. Turning to the authors' computational methods: Reads were demultiplexed and collapsed into UMI-guided consensus sequences with migec v1.2.7. Using mixcr v2.1.11, UMI consensuses were aligned to TRA and TRB V and J templates and then assembled into clonotypes. A clonotype was counted as expanded or contracted only if both edgeR and NoisET called the change significant, with noise models trained on biological replicates. For edgeR calls, a false discovery rate-adjusted p below 0.01 and a log2 fold-change threshold of 1 were applied. As an exploratory analysis of dynamics, max-normalized trajectories of the 1000 most abundant clonotypes were examined by PCA with hierarchical clustering. Separately sequenced CD4+ and CD8+ repertoires were used to assign a CD4 or CD8 phenotype to each responding clone. The public reads were quality trimmed at Q25 with fastp and then assembled into clones with MiXCR by TCRdb, keeping productive beta chains. CDR3 protein sequences are deduplicated, and each keeps its most common genes and DNA. In this record, the V and J calls reflect TCRdb's handling and not the investigators' own analysis. The sample table records about 340,000 distinct CDR3 sequences; 13% of these occur just once. Around 21% of the sample goes to the ten largest clones.

CDR3 length: 12 amino acids, cysteine to phenylalanine. Kept here is only the CDR3 DNA, which spans 36 bases and is read in frame from base 1. CDR1 and CDR2 are drawn from the germline V gene: MNHEY, SVGEGT. V lost 6 bases and J lost 7 bases; the stretch between them is 12 bases long. Ficoll-Paque density gradient centrifugation was used to isolate PBMCs. The source is a man in his late teens or twenties who had mild COVID-19 (a few samples of this study predate the infection). The sample titles of this study are shuffled in the database, so cell type and time point are left out; the donor was told from shared clones. This sequence uses TRBV6-2 or TRBV6-3 and TRBJ1-1; confidence is insufficient to name the D gene. The specimen was PBMCs or a T cell subset sorted from them (not recorded which). The DNA sequence is given as TGTGCCAGCAGCCGCGTGGCTTATGAAGCTTTCTTT. This translates into CASSRVAYEAFF.